The entry below gives a single T cell receptor beta chain sequence along with its context. The data originate from a study of monozygotic twins with inflammatory bowel disease. Germline-derived CDR1 and CDR2 are MNHNS and SASEGT. CDR3 length: 17 residues. With the 5' RACE reads reprocessed, TCRdb shows one record per CDR3 protein and no DNA. The repertoire shows about 420,000 distinct CDR3 sequences; the top ten hold approximately 2.3%. This TCR came from a human donor with ulcerative colitis or Crohn's disease, or a healthy co-twin of an affected twin (not recorded which). The chain has TRBV6-1 and TRBJ2-4; there is no DNA to check the TCRdb D call of TRBD1. The sequenced material came from blood. The CDR3 here is CASSELRTGGFGNIQYF.